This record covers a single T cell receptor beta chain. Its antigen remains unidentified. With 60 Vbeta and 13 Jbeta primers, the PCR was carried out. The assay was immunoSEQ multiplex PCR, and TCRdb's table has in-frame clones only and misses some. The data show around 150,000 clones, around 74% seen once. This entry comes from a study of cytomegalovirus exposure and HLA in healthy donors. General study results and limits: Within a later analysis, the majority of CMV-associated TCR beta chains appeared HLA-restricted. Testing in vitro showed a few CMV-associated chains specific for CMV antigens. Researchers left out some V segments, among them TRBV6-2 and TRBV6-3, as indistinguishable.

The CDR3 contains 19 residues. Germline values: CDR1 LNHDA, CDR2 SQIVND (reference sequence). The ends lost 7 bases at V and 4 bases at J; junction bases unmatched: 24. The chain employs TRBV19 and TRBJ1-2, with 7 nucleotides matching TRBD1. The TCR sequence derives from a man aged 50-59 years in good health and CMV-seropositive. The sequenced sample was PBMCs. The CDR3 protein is CASTQQVLGPGQAFYGYTF. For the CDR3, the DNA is TGTGCCAGTACCCAGCAGGTTCTTGGCCCAGGACAGGCCTTCTATGGCTACACCTTC. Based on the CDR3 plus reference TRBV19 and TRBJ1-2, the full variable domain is DGGITQSPKYLFRKEGQNVTLSCEQNLNHDAMYWYRQDPGQGLRLIYYSQIVNDFQKGDIAEGYSVSREKKESFPLTVTSAQKNPTAFYLCASTQQVLGPGQAFYGYTFGSGTRLTVV.